This TCR beta chain was found in a study of blood T cell repertoires in COVID-19. Study-wide background: Collection of acute and convalescent COVID-19 samples took place in the United States, Italy and Spain. T cells, B-cell-depleted T cells, or PBMCs provided the cDNA or gDNA that served as material.

In the study's own analysis: Scientists estimated how many nucleated cells there were by amplifying reference gene primers. Sequencing used immunoSEQ multiplex PCR; TCRdb keeps in-frame clones, though not all of them. That table supplies the V and J calls and clone size; D and trimming were determined from the DNA. Of about 150,000 clones in the sample, about 86% were seen once. Trimming removed 4 bases at V and 0 bases at J, with 9 bases between. Germline values: CDR1 SEHNR, CDR2 FQNEAQ (reference sequence). The CDR3 is 14 residues long. The sample was peripheral blood. The receptor comes from a man aged 65-85 years with active or convalescent COVID-19. V gene TRBV7-9 combines with J gene TRBJ2-5; D is possibly TRBD1 (6 bases). The CDR3 nucleotides are TGTGCCAGCAGCTCGTGGACAGACCAAGAGACCCAGTACTTC. Protein: CASSSWTDQETQYF.